This T cell receptor beta chain derives from a study of technical replicates of blood from several donors. Profiling relied on immunoSEQ multiplex PCR, and the TCRdb table lists in-frame clones only, not all of them. The sample consists of around 69,000 clones, approximately 97% of them appearing once. V was pared by 5 bases and J by 10 bases, with 15 bases between. The CDR3 loop spans 14 amino acids. The germline V gene encodes CDR1 SGHVS and CDR2 FNYEAQ. Sequencing was carried out using T cells isolated from PBMCs. The chain combines TRBV7-6 with TRBJ1-6; D is ambiguous. The sequence was obtained from a human donor in good health. The CDR3 bases are TGTGCCAGCAGCCCGACACCAGAGCCGTCACCCCTCCACTTT. It translates to CASSPTPEPSPLHF.